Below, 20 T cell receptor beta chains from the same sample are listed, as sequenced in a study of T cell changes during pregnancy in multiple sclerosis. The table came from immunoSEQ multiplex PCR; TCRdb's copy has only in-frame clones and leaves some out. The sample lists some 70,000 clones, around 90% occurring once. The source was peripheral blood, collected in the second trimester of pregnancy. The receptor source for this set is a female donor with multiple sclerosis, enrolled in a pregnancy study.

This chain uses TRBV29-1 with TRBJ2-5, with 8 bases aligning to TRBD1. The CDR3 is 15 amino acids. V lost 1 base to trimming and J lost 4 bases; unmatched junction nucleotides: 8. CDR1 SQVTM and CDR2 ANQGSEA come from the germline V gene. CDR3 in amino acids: CSVEAANTGGETQYF. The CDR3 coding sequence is TGCAGCGTTGAAGCGGCTAATACAGGGGGAGAGACCCAGTACTTC.

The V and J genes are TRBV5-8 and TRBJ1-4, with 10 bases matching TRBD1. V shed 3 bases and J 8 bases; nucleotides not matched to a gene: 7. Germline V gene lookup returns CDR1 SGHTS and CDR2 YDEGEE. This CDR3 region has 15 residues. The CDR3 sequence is CASSSGTGVREKLFF. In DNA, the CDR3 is TGTGCCAGCAGCTCTGGGACAGGGGTTCGCGAAAAACTGTTTTTT.

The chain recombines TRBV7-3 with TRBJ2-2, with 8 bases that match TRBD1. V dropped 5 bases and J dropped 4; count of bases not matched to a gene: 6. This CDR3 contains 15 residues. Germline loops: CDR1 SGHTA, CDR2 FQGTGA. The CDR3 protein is CASSIGTGSTGELFF. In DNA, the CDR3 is TGTGCCAGCAGCATAGGGACAGGCAGCACCGGGGAGCTGTTTTTT. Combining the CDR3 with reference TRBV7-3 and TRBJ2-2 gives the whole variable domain GAGVSQTPSNKVTEKGKYVELRCDPISGHTALYWYRQSLGQGPEFLIYFQGTGAADDSGLPNDRFFAVRPEGSVSTLKIQRTERGDSAVYLCASSIGTGSTGELFFGEGSRLTVL.

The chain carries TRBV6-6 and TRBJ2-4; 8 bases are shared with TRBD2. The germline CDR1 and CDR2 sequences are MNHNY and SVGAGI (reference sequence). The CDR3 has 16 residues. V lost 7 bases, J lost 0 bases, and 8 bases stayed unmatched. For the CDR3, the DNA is TGTGCCAGCACCTCGGGACTAGTGCTAGCCAAAAACATTCAGTACTTC. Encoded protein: CASTSGLVLAKNIQYF.

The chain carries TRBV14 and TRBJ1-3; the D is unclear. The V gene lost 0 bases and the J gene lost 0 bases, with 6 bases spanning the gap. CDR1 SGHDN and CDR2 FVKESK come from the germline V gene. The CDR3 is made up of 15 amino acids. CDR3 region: CASSQDGSSGNTIYF. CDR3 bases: TGTGCCAGCAGCCAAGACGGGAGCTCTGGAAACACCATATATTTT. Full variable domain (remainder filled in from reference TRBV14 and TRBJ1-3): EAGVTQFPSHSVIEKGQTVTLRCDPISGHDNLYWYRRVMGKEIKFLLHFVKESKQDESGMPNNRFLAERTGGTYSTLKVQPAELEDSGVYFCASSQDGSSGNTIYFGEGSWLTVV.

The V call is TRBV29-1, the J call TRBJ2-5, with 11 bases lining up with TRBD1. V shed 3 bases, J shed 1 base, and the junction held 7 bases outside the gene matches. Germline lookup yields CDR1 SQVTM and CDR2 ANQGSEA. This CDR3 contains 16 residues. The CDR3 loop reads CSVEGMDRGPQETQYF. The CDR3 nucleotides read TGCAGCGTTGAGGGCATGGACAGGGGGCCCCAAGAGACCCAGTACTTC.

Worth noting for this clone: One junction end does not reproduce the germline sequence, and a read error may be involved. DNA of the CDR3: TGTGCCTGGAGGCCCCAGGGCTACGGAGGGAACGCTGAAGCTTTCTTT. Protein: CAWRPQGYGGNAEAFF. This sequence joins TRBV30 and TRBJ1-1; possibly TRBD1 for D (5 bases). Germline loops: CDR1 GTSNPN, CDR2 SVGIG (reference sequence). CDR3 size: 16 residues.

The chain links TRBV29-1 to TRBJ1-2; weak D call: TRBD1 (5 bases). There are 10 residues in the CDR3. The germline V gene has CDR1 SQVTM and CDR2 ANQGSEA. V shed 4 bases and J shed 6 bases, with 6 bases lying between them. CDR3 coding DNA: TGCAGCGTTGCCAGGGATGGCTACACCTTC. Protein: CSVARDGYTF.

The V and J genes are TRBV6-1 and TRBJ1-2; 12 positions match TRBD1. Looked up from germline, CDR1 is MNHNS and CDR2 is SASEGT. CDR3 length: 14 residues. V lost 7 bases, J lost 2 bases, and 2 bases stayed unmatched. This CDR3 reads CASTGTGGNYGYTF. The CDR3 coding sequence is TGTGCCAGCACTGGGACAGGGGGCAACTATGGCTACACCTTC.

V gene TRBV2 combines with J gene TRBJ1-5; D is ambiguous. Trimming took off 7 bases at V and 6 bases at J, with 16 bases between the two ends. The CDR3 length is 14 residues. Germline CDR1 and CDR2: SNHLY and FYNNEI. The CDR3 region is CASTRGREGQPQHF. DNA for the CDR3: TGTGCCAGCACTAGAGGTAGGGAGGGTCAGCCCCAGCATTTT. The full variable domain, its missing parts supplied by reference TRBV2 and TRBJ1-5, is EPEVTQTPSHQVTQMGQEVILRCVPISNHLYFYWYRQILGQKVEFLVSFYNNEISEKSEIFDDQFSVERPDGSNFTLKIRSTKLEDSAMYFCASTRGREGQPQHFGDGTRLSIL.

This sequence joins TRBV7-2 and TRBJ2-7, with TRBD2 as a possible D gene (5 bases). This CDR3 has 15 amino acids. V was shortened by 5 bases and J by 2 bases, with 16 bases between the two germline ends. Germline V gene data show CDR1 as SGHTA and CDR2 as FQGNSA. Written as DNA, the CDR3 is TGTGCCAGCAGCCGTTCTGGGAGCGGAACCTACGAGCAGTACTTC. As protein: CASSRSGSGTYEQYF.

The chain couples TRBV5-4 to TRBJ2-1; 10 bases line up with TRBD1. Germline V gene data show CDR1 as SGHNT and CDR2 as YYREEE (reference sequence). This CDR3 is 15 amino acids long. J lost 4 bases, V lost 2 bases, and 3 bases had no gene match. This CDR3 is CASSFPGQGYNEQFF. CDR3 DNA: TGTGCCAGCAGCTTTCCGGGACAGGGGTACAATGAGCAGTTCTTC.

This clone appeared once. The CDR3 coding sequence is TGTGCCAGCAGCTTAGCCGTACAGAACTACGAGCAGTACTTC. Amino acids: CASSLAVQNYEQYF. The chain recombines TRBV7-9 with TRBJ2-7; no firm D call. The V gene's germline CDR1 is SEHNR and CDR2 FQNEAQ (reference sequence). The CDR3 contains 14 residues. V lost 0 bases and J lost 3, with 9 bases in between.

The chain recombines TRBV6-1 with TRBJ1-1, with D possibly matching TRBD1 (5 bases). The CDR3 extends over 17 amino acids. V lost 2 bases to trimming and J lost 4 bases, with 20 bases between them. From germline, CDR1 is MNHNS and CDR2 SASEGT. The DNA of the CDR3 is TGTGCCAGCAGTGAAACTCGACGGTCGGGCAGGGCCACTGAAGCTTTCTTT. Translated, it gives CASSETRRSGRATEAFF.

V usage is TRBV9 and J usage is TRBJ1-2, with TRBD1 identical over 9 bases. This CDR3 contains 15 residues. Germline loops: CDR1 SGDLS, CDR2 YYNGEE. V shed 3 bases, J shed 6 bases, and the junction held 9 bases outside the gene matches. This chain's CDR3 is CASSARDREWNGYTF. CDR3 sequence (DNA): TGTGCCAGCAGCGCCCGGGACAGGGAGTGGAATGGCTACACCTTC.

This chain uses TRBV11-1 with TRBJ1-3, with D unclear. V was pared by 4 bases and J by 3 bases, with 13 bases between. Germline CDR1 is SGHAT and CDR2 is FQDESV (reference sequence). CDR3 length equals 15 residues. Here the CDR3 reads CASSSQPISGNTIYF. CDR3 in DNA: TGTGCCAGCAGCTCCCAACCAATCAGTGGAAACACCATATATTTT.

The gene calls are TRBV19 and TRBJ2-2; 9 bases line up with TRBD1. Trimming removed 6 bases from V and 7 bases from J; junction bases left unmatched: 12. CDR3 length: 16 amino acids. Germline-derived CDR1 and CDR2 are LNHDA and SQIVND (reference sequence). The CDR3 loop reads CASSKRTGEAVGELFF. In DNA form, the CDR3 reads TGTGCCAGTAGCAAAAGGACAGGGGAGGCGGTCGGGGAGCTGTTTTTT. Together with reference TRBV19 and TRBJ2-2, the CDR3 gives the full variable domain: DGGITQSPKYLFRKEGQNVTLSCEQNLNHDAMYWYRQDPGQGLRLIYYSQIVNDFQKGDIAEGYSVSREKKESFPLTVTSAQKNPTAFYLCASSKRTGEAVGELFFGEGSRLTVL.

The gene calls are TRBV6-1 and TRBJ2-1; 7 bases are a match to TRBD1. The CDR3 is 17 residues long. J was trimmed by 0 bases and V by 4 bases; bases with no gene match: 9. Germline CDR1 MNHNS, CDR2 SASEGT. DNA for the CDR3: TGTGCCAGCAGTGGTGACAGGGAAGCGAACTCCTACAATGAGCAGTTCTTC. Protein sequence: CASSGDREANSYNEQFF.

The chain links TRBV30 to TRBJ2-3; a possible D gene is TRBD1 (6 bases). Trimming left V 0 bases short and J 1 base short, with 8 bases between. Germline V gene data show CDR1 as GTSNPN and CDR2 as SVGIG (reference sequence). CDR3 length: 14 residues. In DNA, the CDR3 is TGTGCCTGGAGTGTAGAGGGGGGCACAGATACGCAGTATTTT. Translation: CAWSVEGGTDTQYF.

The chain's CDR3 is CASRGQGGYNEQFF. CDR3 nucleotide sequence: TGTGCCAGCAGAGGACAGGGGGGTTACAATGAGCAGTTCTTC. The chain recombines TRBV5-6 with TRBJ2-1; 10 bases align to TRBD1. V dropped 5 bases and J dropped 4; count of bases not matched to a gene: 3. Looked up from germline, CDR1 is SGHDT and CDR2 is YYEEEE. The CDR3 contains 14 residues.